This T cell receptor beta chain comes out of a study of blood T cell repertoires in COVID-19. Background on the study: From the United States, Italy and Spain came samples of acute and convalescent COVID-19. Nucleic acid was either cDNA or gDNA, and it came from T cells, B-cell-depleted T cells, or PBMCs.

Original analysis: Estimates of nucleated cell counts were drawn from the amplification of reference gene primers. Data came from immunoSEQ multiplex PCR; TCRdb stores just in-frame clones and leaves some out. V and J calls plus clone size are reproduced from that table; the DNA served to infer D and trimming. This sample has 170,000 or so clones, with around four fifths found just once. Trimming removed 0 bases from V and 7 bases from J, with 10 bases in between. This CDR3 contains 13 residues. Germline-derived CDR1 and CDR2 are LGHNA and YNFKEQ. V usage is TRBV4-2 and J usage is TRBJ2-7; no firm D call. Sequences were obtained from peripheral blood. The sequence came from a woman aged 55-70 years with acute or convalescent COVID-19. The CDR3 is CASSQEGVREQYF. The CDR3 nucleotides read TGTGCCAGCAGCCAAGAGGGCGTCCGGGAGCAGTACTTC.